The clone carrying this T cell receptor (beta chain) showed up just a few times. Its specificity is unknown. MiXCR, run by TCRdb on the 5' RACE reads, gives a single entry per CDR3 protein. In the table there are under 350,000 distinct CDR3 sequences, roughly 17% of which are singletons. Germline V gene sequence: CDR1 SGHVS, CDR2 FNYEAQ. The V end lost 5 bases, the J end lost 1 base, and 18 bases lay between the germline ends. The CDR3 loop spans 16 amino acids. The sample belongs to a study of T-cell memory formation after mild COVID-19. Study-level findings and limits: Whether second-wave clones peaking at day 37 were SARS-CoV-2 specific went unconfirmed. Pre-infection memory carried some responding clones, suggesting that cross-reactive memory joined. CD8+ contracting clones occupied EMRA, while CD4+ ones occupied mainly CM and EM.

Material for sequencing was PBMCs or a T cell subset sorted from them (not recorded which). The J gene is TRBJ2-7, the V gene TRBV7-6, with D perhaps given as TRBD1 or TRBD2 (5 bases each). The TCR was taken from a young man who had mild COVID-19 (a few samples of this study predate the infection). Cell type and time point are not known. CDR3 sequence: CASSLYPGRFSYEQYF. As DNA, the CDR3 is TGTGCCAGCAGCCTATACCCGGGACGGTTTTCCTACGAGCAGTACTTC.